This T cell receptor beta chain originates from a study of OX40 agonist ivuxolimab in advanced cancers. Study-level background: Administration of intravenous ivuxolimab to patients occurred every 2 weeks at 0.01 to 10 mg/kg.

Here immunoSEQ multiplex PCR was the method, and the copy in TCRdb shows in-frame clones only, minus some. The table records roughly 98,000 clones, about 86% of them present only once. Patients with autoimmune history or systemic immunosuppression were excluded. General study findings and limits: Doses of 0.1 to 3.0 mg/kg were accompanied by clonal expansion of CD4+ and CD8+ blood T cells by week 6.

About this clone: Antigen: not known.

This sequence was found in an adult with an advanced solid tumor such as melanoma, head and neck, liver or kidney cancer. The starting material was CD4+ or CD8+ T cells sorted from blood, obtained in a trial of the OX40 agonist ivuxolimab.

Here the CDR3 reads CASSEVGGRKLFF. The CDR3 nucleotides are TGTGCCAGCAGTGAAGTCGGCGGTCGAAAACTGTTTTTT. The gene calls are TRBV6-1 and TRBJ1-4; D not certain. V lost 1 base and J lost 10, with 10 bases in between. The CDR3 sequence is 13 residues long. Per the germline V gene, CDR1 is MNHNS and CDR2 is SASEGT.